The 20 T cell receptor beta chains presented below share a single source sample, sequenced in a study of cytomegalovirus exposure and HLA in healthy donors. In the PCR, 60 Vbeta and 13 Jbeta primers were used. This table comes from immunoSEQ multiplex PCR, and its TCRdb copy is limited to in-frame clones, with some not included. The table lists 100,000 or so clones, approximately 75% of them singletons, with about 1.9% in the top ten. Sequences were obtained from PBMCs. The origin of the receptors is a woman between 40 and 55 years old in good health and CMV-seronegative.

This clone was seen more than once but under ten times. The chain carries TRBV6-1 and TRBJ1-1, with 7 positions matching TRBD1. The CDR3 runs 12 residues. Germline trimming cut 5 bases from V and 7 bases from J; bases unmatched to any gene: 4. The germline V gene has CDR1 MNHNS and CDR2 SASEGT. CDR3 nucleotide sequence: TGTGCCAGCAGTCGACAGGGCAATGAAGCTTTCTTT. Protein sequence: CASSRQGNEAFF.

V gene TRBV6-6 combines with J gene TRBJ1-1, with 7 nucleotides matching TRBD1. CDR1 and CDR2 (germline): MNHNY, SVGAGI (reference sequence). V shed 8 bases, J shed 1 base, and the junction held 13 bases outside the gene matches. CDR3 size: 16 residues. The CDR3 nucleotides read TGTGCCAGCCCCTCCGATATGGGACAGTCGAACACTGAAGCTTTCTTT. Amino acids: CASPSDMGQSNTEAFF.

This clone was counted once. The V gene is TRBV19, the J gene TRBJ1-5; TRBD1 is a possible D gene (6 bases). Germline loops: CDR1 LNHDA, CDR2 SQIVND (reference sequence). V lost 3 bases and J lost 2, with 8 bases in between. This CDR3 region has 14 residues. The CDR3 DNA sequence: TGTGCCAGTAGTATGAAGGGGGGCAATCAGCCCCAGCATTTT. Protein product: CASSMKGGNQPQHF. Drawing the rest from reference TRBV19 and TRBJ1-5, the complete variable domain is DGGITQSPKYLFRKEGQNVTLSCEQNLNHDAMYWYRQDPGQGLRLIYYSQIVNDFQKGDIAEGYSVSREKKESFPLTVTSAQKNPTAFYLCASSMKGGNQPQHFGDGTRLSIL.

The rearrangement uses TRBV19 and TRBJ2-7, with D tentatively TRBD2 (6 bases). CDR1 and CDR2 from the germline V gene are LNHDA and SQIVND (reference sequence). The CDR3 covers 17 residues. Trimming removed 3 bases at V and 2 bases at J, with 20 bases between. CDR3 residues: CASSMLSAGRGTYEQYF. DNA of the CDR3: TGTGCCAGTAGTATGCTCTCAGCGGGCCGGGGGACCTACGAGCAGTACTTC.

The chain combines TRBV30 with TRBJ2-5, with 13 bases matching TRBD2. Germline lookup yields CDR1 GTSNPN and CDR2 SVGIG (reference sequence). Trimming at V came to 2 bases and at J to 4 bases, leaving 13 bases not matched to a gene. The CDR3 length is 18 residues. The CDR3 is CAWSPTRTSGGGGETQYF. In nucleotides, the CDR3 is TGTGCCTGGAGTCCCACTCGGACTAGCGGGGGCGGGGGAGAGACCCAGTACTTC.

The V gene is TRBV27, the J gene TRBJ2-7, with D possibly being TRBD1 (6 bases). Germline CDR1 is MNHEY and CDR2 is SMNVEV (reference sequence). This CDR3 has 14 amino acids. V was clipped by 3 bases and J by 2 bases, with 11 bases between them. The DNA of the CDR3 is TGTGCCAGCAGTTTTATGGCAGGGGCCTACGAGCAGTACTTC. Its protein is CASSFMAGAYEQYF.

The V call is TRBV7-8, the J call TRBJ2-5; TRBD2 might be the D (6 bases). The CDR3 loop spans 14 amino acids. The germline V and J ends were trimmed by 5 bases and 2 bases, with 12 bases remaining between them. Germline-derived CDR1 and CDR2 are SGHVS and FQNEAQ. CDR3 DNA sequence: TGTGCCAGCAGCCGTTTCGGGGGTCAAGAGACCCAGTACTTC. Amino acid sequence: CASSRFGGQETQYF.

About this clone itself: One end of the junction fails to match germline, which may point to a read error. The CDR3 sequence: CSSSLLAGGPAETQYF. In DNA form, the CDR3 reads TGTTCCAGCAGCTTGCTAGCGGGAGGGCCTGCTGAGACCCAGTACTTC. J is TRBJ2-5 and V is TRBV7-9; TRBD2 agrees at 12 bases. Germline V CDR1 and CDR2: SEHNR, FQNEAQ (reference sequence). The CDR3 consists of 16 residues.

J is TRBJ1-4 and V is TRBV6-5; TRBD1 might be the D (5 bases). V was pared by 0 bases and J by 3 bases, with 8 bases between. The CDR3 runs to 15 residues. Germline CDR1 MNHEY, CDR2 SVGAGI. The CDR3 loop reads CASSYSGPANEKLFF. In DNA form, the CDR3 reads TGTGCCAGCAGTTACTCGGGGCCGGCTAATGAAAAACTGTTTTTT.

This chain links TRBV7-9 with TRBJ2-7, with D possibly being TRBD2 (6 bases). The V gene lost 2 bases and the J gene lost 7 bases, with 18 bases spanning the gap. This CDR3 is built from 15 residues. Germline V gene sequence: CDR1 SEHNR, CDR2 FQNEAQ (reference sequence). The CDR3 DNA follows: TGTGCCAGCAGCTTACTAGCGCCGGATCTTGGGGAGCAGTACTTC. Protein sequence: CASSLLAPDLGEQYF.

CDR3 sequence (DNA): TGTGCCAGCAGTACAACAGGGGTTGGCAATCAGCCCCAGCATTTT. It encodes CASSTTGVGNQPQHF. This chain connects TRBV28 to TRBJ1-5, with 7 nucleotides matching TRBD1. The germline CDR1 and CDR2 sequences are MDHEN and SYDVKM. With V trimmed by 5 bases and J by 2 bases, 6 bases remained unmatched. The length of the CDR3 is 15 residues.

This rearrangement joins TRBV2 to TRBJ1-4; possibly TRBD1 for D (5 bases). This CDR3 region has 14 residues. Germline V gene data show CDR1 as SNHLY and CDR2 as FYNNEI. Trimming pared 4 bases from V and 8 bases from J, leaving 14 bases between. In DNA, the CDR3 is TGTGCCAGCAGTGGTGGACCAGGGTGGGAAAAACTGTTTTTT. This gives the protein CASSGGPGWEKLFF.

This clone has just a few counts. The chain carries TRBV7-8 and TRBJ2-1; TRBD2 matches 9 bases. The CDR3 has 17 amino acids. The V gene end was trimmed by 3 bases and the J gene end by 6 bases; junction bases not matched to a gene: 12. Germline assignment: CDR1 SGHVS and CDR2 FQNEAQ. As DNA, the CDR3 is TGTGCCAGCAGCTTTCGAAGAGGGACTAGCTCCCCCAATGAGCAGTTCTTC. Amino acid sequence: CASSFRRGTSSPNEQFF.

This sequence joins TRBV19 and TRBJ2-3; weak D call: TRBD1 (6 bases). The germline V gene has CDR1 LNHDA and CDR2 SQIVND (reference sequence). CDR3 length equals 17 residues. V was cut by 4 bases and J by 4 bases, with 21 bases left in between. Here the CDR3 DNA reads TGTGCCAGTAGTACCCTCCTTTGGACAGAGCTCCCAGATACGCAGTATTTT. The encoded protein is CASSTLLWTELPDTQYF.

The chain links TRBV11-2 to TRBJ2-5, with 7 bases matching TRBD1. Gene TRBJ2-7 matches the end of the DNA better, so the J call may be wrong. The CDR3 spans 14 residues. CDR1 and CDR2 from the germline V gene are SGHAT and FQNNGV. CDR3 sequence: CASSFRTGPYEQYF. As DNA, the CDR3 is TGTGCCAGCAGCTTCAGGACAGGCCCTTACGAGCAGTACTTC.

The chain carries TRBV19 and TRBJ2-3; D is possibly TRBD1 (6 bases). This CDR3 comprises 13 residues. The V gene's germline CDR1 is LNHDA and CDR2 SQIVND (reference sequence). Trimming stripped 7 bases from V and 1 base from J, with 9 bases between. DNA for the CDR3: TGTGCCAGTACCAGGACAGGCACAGATACGCAGTATTTT. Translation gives CASTRTGTDTQYF.

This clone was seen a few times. The DNA for the CDR3 is TGTGCCAGCGGAAGACTAGCGGGAGTACAAGAGACCCAGTACTTC. Residues: CASGRLAGVQETQYF. The chain combines TRBV2 with TRBJ2-5; 12 bases agree with TRBD2. The CDR3 is made up of 15 amino acids. With 8 bases clipped from V and 2 bases from J, the junction kept 6 bases outside the gene matches. CDR1 is SNHLY and CDR2 is FYNNEI in the germline V gene.

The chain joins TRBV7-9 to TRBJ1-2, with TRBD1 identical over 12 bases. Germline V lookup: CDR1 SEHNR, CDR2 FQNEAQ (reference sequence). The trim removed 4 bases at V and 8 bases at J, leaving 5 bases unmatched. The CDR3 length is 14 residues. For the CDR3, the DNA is TGTGCCAGCAGCTCGGGACAGGGGGCGCGGGGCTACACCTTC. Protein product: CASSSGQGARGYTF.

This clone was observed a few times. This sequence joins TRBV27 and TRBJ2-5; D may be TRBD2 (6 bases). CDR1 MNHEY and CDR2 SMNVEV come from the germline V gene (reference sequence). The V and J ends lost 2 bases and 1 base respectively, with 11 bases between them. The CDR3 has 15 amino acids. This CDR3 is CASSLIGGPQETQYF. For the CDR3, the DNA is TGTGCCAGCAGTTTAATCGGGGGTCCCCAAGAGACCCAGTACTTC.

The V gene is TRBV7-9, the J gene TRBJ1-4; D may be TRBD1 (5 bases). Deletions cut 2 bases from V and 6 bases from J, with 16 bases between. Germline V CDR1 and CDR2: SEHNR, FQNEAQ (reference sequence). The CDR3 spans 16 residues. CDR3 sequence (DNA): TGTGCCAGCAGCTTACCGCGGACGGGGGGTTATGAAAAACTGTTTTTT. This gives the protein CASSLPRTGGYEKLFF.